These 12 T cell receptor beta chains were sequenced from one sample in a study of T cells expressing NK-cell markers. TCRdb re-called the 5' RACE reads and shows each CDR3 protein once, DNA omitted. The table counts fewer than 550,000 distinct CDR3 sequences; more than 1.4% lies in the top ten. Sequences were obtained from blood T cells: a sorted CD56 or NKG2C T cell subset, CD4+ or CD8+ T cells, or bulk PBMC T cells (not recorded which). Source of these receptors: a woman in her fifties or sixties in good health.

The chain joins TRBV10-3 to TRBJ2-3; the TRBD1 assignment by TCRdb is unverifiable without DNA. CDR1 and CDR2 from the germline V gene are ENHRY and SYGVKD. This CDR3 region has 14 residues. CDR3 in amino acids: CAIRRGQVDDTQYF.

The chain joins TRBV5-1 to TRBJ2-5; TCRdb designates TRBD2, a call that cannot be tested without DNA. CDR1 and CDR2 from the germline V gene are SGHRS and YFSETQ. The CDR3 consists of 16 residues. This CDR3 is CASSSRLAGVGETQYF.

The gene calls are TRBV7-9 and TRBJ2-1. CDR1 is SEHNR, CDR2 FQNEAQ, per germline (reference sequence). The CDR3 length is 15 residues. The CDR3 is CASSLLGSGDNEQFF.

CDR3 in amino acids: CSARDPQGKKLFF. The chain links TRBV20-1 to TRBJ1-4; TCRdb's assignment of TRBD1 cannot be checked, as there is no DNA. Per the germline V gene, CDR1 is DFQATT and CDR2 is SNEGSKA (reference sequence). This CDR3 has 13 residues.

The chain joins TRBV20-1 to TRBJ1-1; the D call from TCRdb, TRBD1, cannot be confirmed without DNA. The germline V gene encodes CDR1 DFQATT and CDR2 SNEGSKA (reference sequence). The CDR3 totals 15 residues. CDR3 sequence reads: CSARLSGRGNTEAFF.

The genes are TRBV10-3 and TRBJ2-5; TCRdb's D call of TRBD2 is untestable without DNA. CDR3 length: 15 residues. Germline V gene sequence: CDR1 ENHRY, CDR2 SYGVKD. CDR3 region: CAIGLGDRRRETQYF.

The rearrangement uses TRBV5-1 and TRBJ2-4; TCRdb designates TRBD2, a call that cannot be tested without DNA. There are 14 residues in the CDR3. Germline V gene data show CDR1 as SGHRS and CDR2 as YFSETQ. The CDR3 sequence is CASSLGEGRNIQYF.

The genes are TRBV20-1 and TRBJ1-1; no DNA is available, so the TRBD1 call from TCRdb remains unchecked. This CDR3 is built from 14 residues. Looked up from germline, CDR1 is DFQATT and CDR2 is SNEGSKA (reference sequence). Here the CDR3 reads CSLGTEIMNTEAFF.

The gene calls are TRBV7-9 and TRBJ1-2; TCRdb designates TRBD1, a call that cannot be tested without DNA. The CDR3 extends over 13 amino acids. Germline V gives CDR1 SEHNR, CDR2 FQNEAQ (reference sequence). The CDR3 protein is CASSLAGGGGYTF.

The genes are TRBV29-1 and TRBJ2-6; TCRdb proposes TRBD1, but this gene call is untestable without DNA. Germline V gene data show CDR1 as SQVTM and CDR2 as ANQGSEA. The CDR3 length is 15 residues. CDR3 residues: CSARQGASGANVLTF.

This chain uses TRBV20-1 with TRBJ2-1; there is no DNA to check the TCRdb D call of TRBD2. CDR3 length equals 15 residues. The germline V gene has CDR1 DFQATT and CDR2 SNEGSKA (reference sequence). CDR3 loop: CSATPSGSFDNEQFF.

J is TRBJ2-1 and V is TRBV18; TCRdb gives TRBD2 as the D gene, but with no DNA this cannot be confirmed. The CDR3 length is 19 residues. Germline assignment: CDR1 KGHSH and CDR2 LQKENI. The CDR3 protein is CASSPAGLAGGRSYNEQFF.